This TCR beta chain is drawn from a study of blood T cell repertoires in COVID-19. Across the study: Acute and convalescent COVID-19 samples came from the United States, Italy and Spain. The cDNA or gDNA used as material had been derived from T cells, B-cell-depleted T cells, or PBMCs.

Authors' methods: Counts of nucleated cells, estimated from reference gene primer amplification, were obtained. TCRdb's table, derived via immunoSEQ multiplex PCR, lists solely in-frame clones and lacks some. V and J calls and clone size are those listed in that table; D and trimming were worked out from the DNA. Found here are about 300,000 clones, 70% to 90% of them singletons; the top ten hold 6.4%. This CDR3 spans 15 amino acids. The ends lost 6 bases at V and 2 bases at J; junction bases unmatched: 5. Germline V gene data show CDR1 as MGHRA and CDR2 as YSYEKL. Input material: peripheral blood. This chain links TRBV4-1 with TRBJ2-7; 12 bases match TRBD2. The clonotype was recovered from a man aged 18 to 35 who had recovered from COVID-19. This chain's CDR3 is CASRVASGGAYEQYF. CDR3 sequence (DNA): TGCGCCAGCAGGGTGGCTAGCGGGGGGGCCTACGAGCAGTACTTC.